The 11 T cell receptor beta chains presented below share a single source sample, sequenced in a study of T cell clonotyping in hematopoietic cell transplantation. Time point of the sample: recipient sample about 28 days before transplant, after cytoreduction. Method: immunoSEQ multiplex PCR; TCRdb's copy keeps in-frame clones and lacks some. The sample has roughly 46,000 clones; roughly 80% are singletons. Sample: peripheral blood mononuclear cells, taken before stem cell transplant. The receptor source for this set is a man in his fifties or sixties with myelodysplastic syndrome. Some clones in this sample may be carry-over from other donors' samples.

The chain carries TRBV4-3 and TRBJ2-7, with 11 bases fitting TRBD1. The CDR3 consists of 14 residues. Per the germline V gene, CDR1 is LGHNA and CDR2 is YSLEER. V gave up 4 bases and J gave up 4 bases; unmatched junction bases: 3. As DNA, the CDR3 is TGCGCCAGCAGCCGCGGGACAGGGGGTTACGAGCAGTACTTC. This sequence encodes CASSRGTGGYEQYF.

The count of this clone is one. The rearrangement joins TRBV6-5 to TRBJ2-5, with D perhaps matching TRBD1 (6 bases). The germline V and J ends were trimmed by 2 bases and 5 bases, with 12 bases remaining between them. Germline V lookup: CDR1 MNHEY, CDR2 SVGAGI. CDR3 size: 14 residues. The CDR3 DNA reads TGTGCCAGCAGTTACGAGGGGACAACGGAGACCCAGTACTTC. Translated, it gives CASSYEGTTETQYF.

This clone appeared a few times. This rearrangement joins TRBV6-1 to TRBJ2-6, with D perhaps TRBD1 (5 bases). CDR3 length equals 16 residues. Germline V gene data show CDR1 as MNHNS and CDR2 as SASEGT. V shed 4 bases and J shed 0 bases, with 10 bases lying between them. CDR3 bases: TGTGCCAGCAGTGGGACACTTTTCTCTGGGGCCAACGTCCTGACTTTC. It translates to CASSGTLFSGANVLTF.

The V call is TRBV7-9, the J call TRBJ2-7; D remains unclear. The CDR3 extends over 15 amino acids. Trimming cost V 5 bases and J 2 bases, with 16 bases left between them. The germline gives CDR1 SEHNR, CDR2 FQNEAQ (reference sequence). The CDR3 DNA reads TGTGCCAGCAGCCCTACGACGGTGGTTACCTACGAGCAGTACTTC. It specifies CASSPTTVVTYEQYF.

The CDR3 region has the DNA TGTGCCAGCAGCTTAGTGCGGGGTTCGACATATAATTCACCCCTCCACTTT. This translates into CASSLVRGSTYNSPLHF. The chain employs TRBV11-2 and TRBJ1-6, with unresolved D. CDR3 length equals 17 residues. Germline-derived CDR1 and CDR2 are SGHAT and FQNNGV. V lost 1 base, J lost 4 bases, and 14 bases lay in between.

V gene TRBV28 combines with J gene TRBJ1-6; 9 nucleotides match TRBD1. CDR3 length: 17 amino acids. J lost 7 bases, V lost 6 bases, and 13 bases had no gene match. In germline, CDR1 is MDHEN, CDR2 SYDVKM. CDR3 region: CASRAETGQGLNSPLHF. The CDR3 bases are TGTGCCAGCAGGGCGGAAACGGGACAGGGTTTGAATTCACCCCTCCACTTT.

The V call is TRBV5-4, the J call TRBJ1-2; weak D call: TRBD1 (5 bases). The CDR3 contains 15 residues. Germline V gives CDR1 SGHNT, CDR2 YYREEE (reference sequence). Deletions cut 0 bases from V and 7 bases from J, with 16 bases between. This CDR3 reads CASSLANGGGGGYTF. In nucleotides, the CDR3 is TGTGCCAGCAGCTTGGCCAACGGTGGCGGGGGTGGCTACACCTTC.

This rearrangement joins TRBV7-6 to TRBJ1-4; D is ambiguous. There are 14 residues in the CDR3. Germline V gene data show CDR1 as SGHVS and CDR2 as FNYEAQ. Deletions cut 1 base from V and 8 bases from J, with 11 bases between. The CDR3 DNA reads as TGTGCCAGCAGCTTAGGAGGGTTGGGGGAAAAACTGTTTTTT. Translated: CASSLGGLGEKLFF.

This clone appeared once. One end of the junction does not line up with germline, which may come from a read error. This sequence joins TRBV2 and TRBJ1-1; possible D gene TRBD1, 5 bases. Germline lookup yields CDR1 SNHLY and CDR2 FYNNEI. This CDR3 spans 14 amino acids. DNA for the CDR3: TGTGCCAGCAGCTCCGGGGGGACCGCAGCCAAGGGAGACTTT. Translation: CASSSGGTAAKGDF.

Only a few counts were recorded for this clone. The V and J genes are TRBV20-1 and TRBJ1-2; a possible D gene is TRBD1 (5 bases). The CDR3 consists of 11 residues. CDR1 and CDR2 from the germline V gene are DFQATT and SNEGSKA (reference sequence). Here the CDR3 reads CRATANYGYTF. CDR3 DNA sequence: TGCAGAGCGACAGCTAACTATGGCTACACCTTC.

The rearrangement links TRBV6-5 to TRBJ1-6, with D maybe TRBD1 (5 bases). In germline, CDR1 is MNHEY, CDR2 SVGAGI. V was shortened by 5 bases and J by 9 bases, with 17 bases between the two germline ends. CDR3 length: 15 amino acids. CDR3 sequence reads: CASSLLGGWRSPLHF. The CDR3 DNA reads as TGTGCCAGCAGTCTCCTGGGGGGTTGGCGTTCACCCCTCCACTTT.